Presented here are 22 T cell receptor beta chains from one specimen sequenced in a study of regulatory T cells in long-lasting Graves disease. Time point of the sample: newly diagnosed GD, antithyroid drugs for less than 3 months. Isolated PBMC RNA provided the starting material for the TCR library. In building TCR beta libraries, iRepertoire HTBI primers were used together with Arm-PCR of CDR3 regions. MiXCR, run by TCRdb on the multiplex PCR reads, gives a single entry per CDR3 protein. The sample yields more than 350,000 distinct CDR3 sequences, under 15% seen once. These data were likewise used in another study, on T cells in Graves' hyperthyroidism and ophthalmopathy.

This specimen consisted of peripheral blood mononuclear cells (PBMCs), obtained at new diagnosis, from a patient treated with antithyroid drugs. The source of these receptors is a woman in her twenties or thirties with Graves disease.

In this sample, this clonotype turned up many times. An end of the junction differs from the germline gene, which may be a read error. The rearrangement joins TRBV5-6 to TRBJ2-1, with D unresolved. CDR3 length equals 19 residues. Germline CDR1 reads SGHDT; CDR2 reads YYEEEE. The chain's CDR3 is CASSPLAFRPNTGNNEQFF. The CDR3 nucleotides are TGCGCCAGCAGCCCACTTGCCTTTCGACCGAATACCGGAAACAATGAGCAGTTCTTC.

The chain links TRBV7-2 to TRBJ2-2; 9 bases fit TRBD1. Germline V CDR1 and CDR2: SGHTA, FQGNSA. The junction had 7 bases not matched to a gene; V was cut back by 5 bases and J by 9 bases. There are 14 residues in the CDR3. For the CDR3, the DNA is TGTGCCAGCAGCAAGGACAGGGGTCTGCGGGAGCTGTTTTTT. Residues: CASSKDRGLRELFF.

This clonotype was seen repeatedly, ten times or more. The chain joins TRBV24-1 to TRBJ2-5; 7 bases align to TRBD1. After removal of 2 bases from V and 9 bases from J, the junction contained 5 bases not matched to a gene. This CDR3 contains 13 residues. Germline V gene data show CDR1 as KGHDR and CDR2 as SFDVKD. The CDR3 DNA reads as TGTGCCACCAGTGATTGGACAGGTTCGGCCCAGTACTTC. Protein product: CATSDWTGSAQYF.

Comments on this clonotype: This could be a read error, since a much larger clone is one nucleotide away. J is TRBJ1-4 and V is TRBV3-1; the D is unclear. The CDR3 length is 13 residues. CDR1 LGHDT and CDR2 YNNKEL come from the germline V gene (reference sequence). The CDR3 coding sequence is TGTGCCGGCAGCCAAGAGGCCCAGCCAAAACTGTTTTTT. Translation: CAGSQEAQPKLFF. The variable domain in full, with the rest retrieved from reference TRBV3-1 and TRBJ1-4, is DTAVSQTPKYLVTQMGNDKSIKCEQNLGHDTMYWYKQDSKKFLKIMFSYNNKELIINETVPNRFSPKSPDKAHLNLHINSLELGDSAVYFCAGSQEAQPKLFFGSGTQLSVL.

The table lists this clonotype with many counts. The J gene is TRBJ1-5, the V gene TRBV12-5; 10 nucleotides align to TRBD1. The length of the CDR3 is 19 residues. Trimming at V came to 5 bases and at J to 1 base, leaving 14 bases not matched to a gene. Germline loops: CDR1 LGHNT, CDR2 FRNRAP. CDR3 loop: CASGLLSDRGSGSNQPQHF. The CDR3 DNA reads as TGTGCTAGTGGTCTATTATCGGACAGGGGGTCAGGGAGCAATCAGCCCCAGCATTTT.

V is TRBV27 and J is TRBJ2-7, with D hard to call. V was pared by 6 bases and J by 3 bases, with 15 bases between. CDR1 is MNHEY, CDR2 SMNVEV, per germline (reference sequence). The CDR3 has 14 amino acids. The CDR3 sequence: CASSSVSPIYEQYF. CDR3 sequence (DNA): TGTGCCAGCAGCTCTGTCTCCCCGATCTACGAGCAGTACTTC.

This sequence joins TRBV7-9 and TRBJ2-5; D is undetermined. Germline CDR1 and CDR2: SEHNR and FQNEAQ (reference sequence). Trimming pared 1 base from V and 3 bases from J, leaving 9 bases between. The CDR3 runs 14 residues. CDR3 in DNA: TGTGCCAGCAGCTTAGATCTGGTAAAAGAGACCCAGTACTTC. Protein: CASSLDLVKETQYF.

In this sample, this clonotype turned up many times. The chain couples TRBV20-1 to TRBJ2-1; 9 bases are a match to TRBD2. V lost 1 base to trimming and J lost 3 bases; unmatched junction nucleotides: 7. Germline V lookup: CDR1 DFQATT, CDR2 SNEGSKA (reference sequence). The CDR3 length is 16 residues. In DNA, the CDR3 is TGCAGTGCTAGAGTGGCGGGAGGGCCTGGCTACAATGAGCAGTTCTTC. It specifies CSARVAGGPGYNEQFF.

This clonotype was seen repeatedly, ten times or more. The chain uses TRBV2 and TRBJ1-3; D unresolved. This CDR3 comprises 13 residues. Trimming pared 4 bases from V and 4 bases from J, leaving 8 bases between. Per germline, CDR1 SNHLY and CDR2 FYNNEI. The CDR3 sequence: CASSGDGGNTIYF. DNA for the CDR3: TGTGCCAGCAGTGGCGACGGAGGAAACACCATATATTTT.

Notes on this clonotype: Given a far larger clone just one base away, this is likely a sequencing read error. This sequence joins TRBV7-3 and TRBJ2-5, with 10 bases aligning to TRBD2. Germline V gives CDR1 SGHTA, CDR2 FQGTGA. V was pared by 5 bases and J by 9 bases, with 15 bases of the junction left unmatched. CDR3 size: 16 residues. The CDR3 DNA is TGTGCCAGCAGCAGGGCTAGCGGGGGACCGAGGGAGGCCCAGTACTTC. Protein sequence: CASSRASGGPREAQYF.

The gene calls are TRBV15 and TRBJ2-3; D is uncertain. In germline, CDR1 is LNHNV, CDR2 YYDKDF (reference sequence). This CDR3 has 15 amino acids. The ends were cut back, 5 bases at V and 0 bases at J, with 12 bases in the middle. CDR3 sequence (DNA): TGTGCCACCAGCCCCCGATCCAGGAGCACAGATACGCAGTATTTT. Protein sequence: CATSPRSRSTDTQYF.

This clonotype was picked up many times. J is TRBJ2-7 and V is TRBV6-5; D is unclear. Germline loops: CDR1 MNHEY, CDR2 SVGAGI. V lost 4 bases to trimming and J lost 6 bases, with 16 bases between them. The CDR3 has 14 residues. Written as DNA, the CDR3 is TGTGCCAGCAGTTTCGGGCCGCCGGCCCTCGAGCAGTACTTC. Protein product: CASSFGPPALEQYF.

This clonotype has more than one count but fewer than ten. For the CDR3, the DNA is TGTGCCAGCAGTTTCCAACCCGGGGGGGGGGGCCCAGATACGCAGTATTTT. Translating it yields CASSFQPGGGGPDTQYF. The rearrangement uses TRBV12-3 or TRBV12-4 and TRBJ2-3; 8 bases agree with TRBD2. The CDR3 has 17 residues. Trimming cost V 3 bases and J 4 bases; bases outside gene matches: 12.

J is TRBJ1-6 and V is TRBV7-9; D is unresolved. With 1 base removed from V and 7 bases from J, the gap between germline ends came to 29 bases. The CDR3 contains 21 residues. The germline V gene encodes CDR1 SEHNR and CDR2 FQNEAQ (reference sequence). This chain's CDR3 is CASSLVLGYGDNKKRNSPLHF. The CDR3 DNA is TGTGCCAGCAGCTTAGTCTTGGGTTACGGGGATAATAAGAAGAGGAATTCACCCCTCCACTTT. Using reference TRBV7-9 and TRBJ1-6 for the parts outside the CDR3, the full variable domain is DTGVSQNPRHKITKRGQNVTFRCDPISEHNRLYWYRQTLGQGPEFLTYFQNEAQLEKSRLLSDRFSAERPKGSFSTLEIQRTEQGDSAMYLCASSLVLGYGDNKKRNSPLHFGNGTRLTVT.

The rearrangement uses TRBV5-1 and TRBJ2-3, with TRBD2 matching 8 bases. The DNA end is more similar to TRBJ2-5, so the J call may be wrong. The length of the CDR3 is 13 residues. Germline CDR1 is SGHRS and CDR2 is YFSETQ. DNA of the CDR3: TGCGCCAGCAGACCGGCGGGGGGAGAGACCCAGTACTTC. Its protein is CASRPAGGETQYF.

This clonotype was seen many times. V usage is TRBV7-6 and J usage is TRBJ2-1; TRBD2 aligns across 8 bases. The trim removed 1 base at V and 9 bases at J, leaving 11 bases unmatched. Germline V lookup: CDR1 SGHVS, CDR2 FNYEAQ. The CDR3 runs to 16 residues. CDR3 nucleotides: TGTGCCAGCAGCTTAGGTGGACTAGCTGCCGTGGGTGAGCAGTTCTTC. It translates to CASSLGGLAAVGEQFF.

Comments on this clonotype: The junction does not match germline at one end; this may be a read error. Here the CDR3 DNA reads TGCGCCAGCAGCTCTCTGAGTGGGGTCACCGGGGAGCTGTTTTTT. Protein: CASSSLSGVTGELFF. The chain couples TRBV12-3 or TRBV12-4 to TRBJ2-2; D is unresolved. The CDR3 loop spans 15 amino acids.

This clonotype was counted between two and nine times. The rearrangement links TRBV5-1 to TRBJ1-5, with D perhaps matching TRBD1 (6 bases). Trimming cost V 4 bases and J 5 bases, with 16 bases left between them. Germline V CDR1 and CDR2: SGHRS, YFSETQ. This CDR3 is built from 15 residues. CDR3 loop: CASSRSGDYDQPQHF. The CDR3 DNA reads TGCGCCAGCAGCCGTTCAGGGGACTACGATCAGCCCCAGCATTTT.

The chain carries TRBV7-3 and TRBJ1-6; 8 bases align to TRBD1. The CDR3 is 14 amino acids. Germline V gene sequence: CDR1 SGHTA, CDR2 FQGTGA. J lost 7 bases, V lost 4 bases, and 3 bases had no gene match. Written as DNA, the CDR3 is TGTGCCAGCAGCTGGGGGACAGGCAATTCACCCCTCCACTTT. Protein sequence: CASSWGTGNSPLHF.

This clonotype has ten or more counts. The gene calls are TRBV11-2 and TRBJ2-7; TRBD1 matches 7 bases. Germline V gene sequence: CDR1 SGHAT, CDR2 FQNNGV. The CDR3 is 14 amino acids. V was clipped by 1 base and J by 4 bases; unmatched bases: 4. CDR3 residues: CASSLGQGLYEQYF. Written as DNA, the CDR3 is TGTGCCAGCAGCTTAGGACAGGGCCTGTACGAGCAGTACTTC.

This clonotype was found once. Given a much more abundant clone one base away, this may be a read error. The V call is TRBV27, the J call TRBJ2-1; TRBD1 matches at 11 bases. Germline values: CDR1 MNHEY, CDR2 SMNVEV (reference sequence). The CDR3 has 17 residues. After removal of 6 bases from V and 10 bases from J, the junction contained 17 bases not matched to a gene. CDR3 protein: CASSTGQGARFSYEQFF. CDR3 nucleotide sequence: TGTGCCAGCAGCACCGGACAGGGGGCCCGTTTTTCCTACGAGCAGTTCTTC.

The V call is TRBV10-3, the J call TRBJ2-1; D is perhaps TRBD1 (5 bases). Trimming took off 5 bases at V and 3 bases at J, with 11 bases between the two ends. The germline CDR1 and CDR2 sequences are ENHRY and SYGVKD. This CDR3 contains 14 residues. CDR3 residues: CAISSYRIYNEQFF. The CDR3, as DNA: TGTGCCATCAGTTCCTACAGGATCTACAATGAGCAGTTCTTC.